Sequencing of this T cell receptor beta chain was carried out in a study of blood T cell repertoires in COVID-19. TCRdb's table, derived via immunoSEQ multiplex PCR, lists solely in-frame clones and lacks some. The sample lists roughly 69,000 clones; about 88% were seen once. This CDR3 region has 13 residues. The ends were cut back, 4 bases at V and 5 bases at J, with 7 bases in the middle. Germline V lookup: CDR1 SGHRS, CDR2 YFSETQ. The specimen sequenced was peripheral blood. This rearrangement joins TRBV5-1 to TRBJ1-6; a weak D match, TRBD1 (5 bases). The source is a human donor in a cohort sampled during active COVID-19. Written as DNA, the CDR3 is TGCGCCAGCAGCCCGGGGGATAATTCACCCCTCCACTTT. It yields the protein CASSPGDNSPLHF.